The 29 T cell receptor beta chains given below trace back to one sample, sequenced in a study of cytotoxic CD8 clonotypes in ibrutinib-treated CLL. Data came from immunoSEQ multiplex PCR; TCRdb stores just in-frame clones and leaves some out. The table has tens of thousands of clones, approximately 54% seen once. Sequenced here: PBMCs, sampled after 12 months of ibrutinib treatment. The source of these receptors is a human donor with chronic lymphocytic leukemia.

This clone was detected a few times. This chain links TRBV6-5 with TRBJ2-3; TRBD2 matches at 7 bases. CDR1 is MNHEY, CDR2 SVGAGI, per germline. The CDR3 length is 14 residues. V shed 7 bases and J 2 bases; nucleotides not matched to a gene: 6. CDR3 sequence reads: CASTLGGTTDTQYF. CDR3 nucleotides: TGTGCCAGCACACTCGGGGGGACCACAGATACGCAGTATTTT.

The V and J genes are TRBV30 and TRBJ1-1; unclear D gene. The ends were cut back, 0 bases at V and 0 bases at J, with 8 bases in the middle. Per germline, CDR1 GTSNPN and CDR2 SVGIG (reference sequence). The CDR3 has 14 amino acids. The CDR3 region is CAWSVTRMNTEAFF. In DNA form, the CDR3 reads TGTGCCTGGAGTGTAACGCGAATGAACACTGAAGCTTTCTTT.

This clone has only a few counts. The J gene is TRBJ1-2, the V gene TRBV28, with D tentatively TRBD1 (6 bases). V was shortened by 6 bases and J by 4 bases, with 18 bases between the two germline ends. CDR1 MDHEN and CDR2 SYDVKM come from the germline V gene. The CDR3 is made up of 15 amino acids. The CDR3, as DNA: TGTGCCAGCAGCATCTCGGGCCGACAGGCCTATGGCTACACCTTC. Protein product: CASSISGRQAYGYTF.

The genes are TRBV7-4 and TRBJ2-6; 8 nucleotides match TRBD2. Trimming took 4 bases from V and 4 from J; bases not matched to a gene: 12. In germline, CDR1 is SGHVT, CDR2 SQSDAQ. The CDR3 consists of 18 residues. The CDR3 sequence is CASSSTSGGCGGANVLTF. DNA of the CDR3: TGTGCCAGCAGCTCAACTAGCGGAGGGTGCGGGGGGGCCAACGTCCTGACTTTC.

This clone was detected only once. The chain recombines TRBV6-5 with TRBJ2-3, with 7 positions matching TRBD1. This CDR3 is 13 amino acids long. The germline V gene has CDR1 MNHEY and CDR2 SVGAGI. J gave up 4 bases and V 6 bases, and 4 bases lay outside the gene matches. The CDR3 DNA reads as TGTGCCAGCAGAGACGGGACAGCAGATACGCAGTATTTT. Translation gives CASRDGTADTQYF.

The chain uses TRBV2 and TRBJ1-5, with D perhaps TRBD1 (5 bases). CDR3 length equals 15 residues. From germline, CDR1 is SNHLY and CDR2 FYNNEI. Trimming took off 2 bases at V and 6 bases at J, with 14 bases between the two ends. As DNA, the CDR3 is TGTGCCAGCAGTGAAAGGCAGGGATGGGCTCAGCCCCAGCATTTT. The encoded protein is CASSERQGWAQPQHF.

The sample holds many counts of this clone. V is TRBV29-1 and J is TRBJ1-2, with a weak D call TRBD1 (5 bases). V lost 2 bases and J 2 bases, leaving 15 bases between the germline ends. Germline assignment: CDR1 SQVTM and CDR2 ANQGSEA. The CDR3 has 15 residues. CDR3 DNA: TGCAGCGTTGAAAGGTGGGGCGAAATGAACTATGGCTACACCTTC. Translating gives CSVERWGEMNYGYTF.

V usage is TRBV5-1 and J usage is TRBJ2-1; no firm D call. V lost 4 bases, J lost 0 bases, and 11 bases lay in between. Germline CDR1 and CDR2: SGHRS and YFSETQ. The CDR3 runs to 15 residues. The CDR3 DNA is TGCGCCAGCAGCCCCGGGTCGAGCTCCTACAATGAGCAGTTCTTC. Amino acids: CASSPGSSSYNEQFF.

The V and J genes are TRBV2 and TRBJ1-6; no clear D gene. Germline V lookup: CDR1 SNHLY, CDR2 FYNNEI. V was trimmed by 8 bases and J by 8 bases, leaving 7 bases between them. The CDR3 extends over 11 amino acids. CDR3 sequence (DNA): TGTGCCAGCCTCAGATATTCACCCCTCCACTTT. Amino acid sequence: CASLRYSPLHF.

The gene calls are TRBV6-5 and TRBJ2-2, with 10 bases matching TRBD2. The junction had 6 bases not matched to a gene; V was cut back by 6 bases and J by 5 bases. Germline V gene sequence: CDR1 MNHEY, CDR2 SVGAGI. CDR3 length: 15 residues. The CDR3 DNA reads TGTGCCAGCAGGCCTACTAGCGGGACGACCGGGGAGCTGTTTTTT. Translated: CASRPTSGTTGELFF.

The rearrangement joins TRBV5-1 to TRBJ2-5; unclear D gene. The CDR3 contains 14 residues. Trimming pared 7 bases from V and 5 bases from J, leaving 18 bases between. Germline V gene sequence: CDR1 SGHRS, CDR2 YFSETQ. DNA for the CDR3: TGCGCCAGCTCCTTGTCGGCTCGGCGTGAGACCCAGTACTTC. As protein: CASSLSARRETQYF. The full variable domain, with the rest looked up from reference TRBV5-1 and TRBJ2-5, is KAGVTQTPRYLIKTRGQQVTLSCSPISGHRSVSWYQQTPGQGLQFLFEYFSETQRNKGNFPGRFSGRQFSNSRSEMNVSTLELGDSALYLCASSLSARRETQYFGPGTRLLVL.

This clone occurred a few times. The chain employs TRBV7-2 and TRBJ2-2; 7 nucleotides line up with TRBD2. The V gene's germline CDR1 is SGHTA and CDR2 FQGNSA. CDR3 length: 18 amino acids. J gave up 1 base and V 4 bases, and 12 bases lay outside the gene matches. The DNA for the CDR3 is TGTGCCAGCAGCTATTTTCCCCCTGGCGGGGGGAACACCGGGGAGCTGTTTTTT. Translated: CASSYFPPGGGNTGELFF.

This clone was found many times. This sequence joins TRBV7-2 and TRBJ2-2; TRBD2 agrees at 8 bases. Per the germline V gene, CDR1 is SGHTA and CDR2 is FQGNSA. The length of the CDR3 is 17 residues. V lost 2 bases to trimming and J lost 4 bases; unmatched junction nucleotides: 9. The CDR3 is CASSLNPAGVGTGELFF. CDR3 DNA: TGTGCCAGCAGCTTAAATCCAGCGGGAGTCGGCACCGGGGAGCTGTTTTTT.

The chain couples TRBV27 to TRBJ2-7; 8 bases line up with TRBD1. Germline CDR1 MNHEY, CDR2 SMNVEV (reference sequence). The CDR3 sequence is 14 residues long. The J segment lost 7 bases and the V segment lost 3 bases, leaving 8 bases of the junction unmatched. In nucleotides, the CDR3 is TGTGCCAGCAGTTTCGGGCAGGGGGCTAGAGAGCAGTACTTC. Protein product: CASSFGQGAREQYF.

J is TRBJ2-7 and V is TRBV7-8; tentative D call: TRBD2 (6 bases). V was shortened by 8 bases and J by 0 bases, with 17 bases between the two germline ends. This CDR3 region has 15 residues. In germline, CDR1 is SGHVS, CDR2 FQNEAQ. This CDR3 reads CASGLREASSYEQYF. In DNA form, the CDR3 reads TGTGCCAGCGGCCTCAGGGAGGCGAGCTCCTACGAGCAGTACTTC.

In this sample, this clone turned up a few times. This chain connects TRBV28 to TRBJ2-6, with D perhaps matching TRBD2 (7 bases). V was cut by 6 bases and J by 2 bases, with 17 bases left in between. The CDR3 extends over 17 amino acids. Germline V gene sequence: CDR1 MDHEN, CDR2 SYDVKM. CDR3 sequence: CASRSRGAAPGANVLTF. The CDR3 bases are TGTGCCAGCAGATCACGGGGGGCCGCCCCTGGGGCCAACGTCCTGACTTTC. Full variable domain (missing parts from reference TRBV28 and TRBJ2-6): DVKVTQSSRYLVKRTGEKVFLECVQDMDHENMFWYRQDPGLGLRLIYFSYDVKMKEKGDIPEGYSVSREKKERFSLILESASTNQTSMYLCASRSRGAAPGANVLTFGAGSRLTVL.

The genes are TRBV15 and TRBJ2-7, with TRBD2 as a possible D gene (5 bases). V was shortened by 4 bases and J by 3 bases, with 13 bases between the two germline ends. Germline assignment: CDR1 LNHNV and CDR2 YYDKDF (reference sequence). The length of the CDR3 is 14 residues. CDR3 bases: TGTGCCACCAGCATTAGCGAGCTAAACTACGAGCAGTACTTC. Translated: CATSISELNYEQYF.

This clone showed up just a few times. This chain joins TRBV4-1 and TRBJ2-1, with D uncertain. Germline CDR1 reads MGHRA; CDR2 reads YSYEKL. The ends were cut back, 5 bases at V and 6 bases at J, with 11 bases in the middle. This CDR3 has 13 residues. CDR3 sequence: CASSSTPVNEQFF. Here the CDR3 DNA reads TGCGCCAGCAGCTCCACTCCAGTCAATGAGCAGTTCTTC.

This clone was seen repeatedly, ten times or more. The chain has TRBV6-1 and TRBJ1-1, with TRBD1 as a possible D gene (6 bases). The CDR3 loop spans 14 amino acids. Germline assignment: CDR1 MNHNS and CDR2 SASEGT. The germline V and J ends were trimmed by 8 bases and 5 bases, with 18 bases remaining between them. Here the CDR3 reads CASGQTQGWTEAFF. CDR3 in DNA: TGTGCCAGCGGGCAAACTCAGGGGTGGACTGAAGCTTTCTTT.

This clone was counted a few times. The chain joins TRBV30 to TRBJ1-1; D not resolved. The V end lost 5 bases, the J end lost 0 bases, and 10 bases lay between the germline ends. CDR3 size: 13 residues. From germline, CDR1 is GTSNPN and CDR2 SVGIG (reference sequence). The CDR3 nucleotides read TGTGCCTGGTCGCGTAACATGAACACTGAAGCTTTCTTT. Amino acids: CAWSRNMNTEAFF.

The V call is TRBV4-1, the J call TRBJ1-2; 9 bases line up with TRBD1. The junction had 1 base not matched to a gene; V was cut back by 0 bases and J by 5 bases. This CDR3 is built from 14 residues. Germline CDR1 MGHRA, CDR2 YSYEKL. In DNA form, the CDR3 reads TGCGCCAGCAGCCAAGACGGGACAGGGTATGGCTACACCTTC. Translation: CASSQDGTGYGYTF.

The rearrangement links TRBV12-5 to TRBJ2-3; 11 positions match TRBD2. The V gene end was trimmed by 6 bases and the J gene end by 3 bases; junction bases not matched to a gene: 5. The V gene's germline CDR1 is LGHNT and CDR2 FRNRAP. The CDR3 length is 15 residues. The CDR3, as DNA: TGTGCTAGTGGAACAACTAGCGGGAGAACAGATACGCAGTATTTT. Translation gives CASGTTSGRTDTQYF.

V usage is TRBV5-4 and J usage is TRBJ2-1; D is possibly TRBD1 (5 bases). The CDR3 extends over 15 amino acids. Looked up from germline, CDR1 is SGHNT and CDR2 is YYREEE (reference sequence). V lost 4 bases and J lost 1, with 12 bases in between. The CDR3: CASSVDQGSYNEQFF. The CDR3 region has the DNA TGTGCCAGCAGCGTCGATCAGGGTTCCTACAATGAGCAGTTCTTC.

This clone was seen only a few times. This chain links TRBV7-2 with TRBJ1-5; D may be TRBD1 (5 bases). Germline V CDR1 and CDR2: SGHTA, FQGNSA. The CDR3 spans 15 residues. Trimming took off 1 base at V and 2 bases at J, with 9 bases between the two ends. The CDR3: CASSLDSRGNQPQHF. The CDR3 DNA reads as TGTGCCAGCAGCTTAGACAGCAGGGGCAATCAGCCCCAGCATTTT.

The CDR3 nucleotides are TGTGCCAGCAGCTTGGCTCAAGAGAGAGGGGCATCTGGAAACACCATATATTTT. Protein product: CASSLAQERGASGNTIYF. The gene calls are TRBV5-6 and TRBJ1-3, with D possibly being TRBD1 (5 bases). Germline loops: CDR1 SGHDT, CDR2 YYEEEE. The V and J ends lost 0 bases and 1 base respectively, with 17 bases between them. The length of the CDR3 is 18 residues.

This clone has at least ten counts. V gene TRBV7-9 combines with J gene TRBJ2-2, with 11 bases aligning to TRBD2. CDR3 length: 18 amino acids. Germline lookup yields CDR1 SEHNR and CDR2 FQNEAQ (reference sequence). Losses at the gene ends were 2 bases for V and 0 bases for J; bases not matched to a gene: 5. Here the CDR3 DNA reads TGTGCCAGCAGCTTACGACTAGCGGGGCCTCCGAACACCGGGGAGCTGTTTTTT. Its protein product is CASSLRLAGPPNTGELFF.

V and J are TRBV2 and TRBJ2-2; D gene ambiguous. Germline-derived CDR1 and CDR2 are SNHLY and FYNNEI. The V end was cut by 4 bases, the J end by 5 bases, with 2 bases between. This CDR3 spans 11 amino acids. This CDR3 is CASSGTGELFF. The DNA of the CDR3 is TGTGCCAGCAGTGGGACCGGGGAGCTGTTTTTT.

The chain couples TRBV7-8 to TRBJ2-3, with 10 bases that match TRBD2. The CDR3 runs 16 residues. Germline CDR1 and CDR2: SGHVS and FQNEAQ. The junction had 4 bases not matched to a gene; V was cut back by 3 bases and J by 1 base. CDR3 residues: CASSFLGTSGTDTQYF. CDR3 bases: TGTGCCAGCAGCTTTCTTGGGACTAGCGGCACAGATACGCAGTATTTT.

The table lists this clone with many counts. This chain joins TRBV14 and TRBJ2-1, with 7 bases identical to TRBD2. This CDR3 region has 13 residues. Germline V CDR1 and CDR2: SGHDN, FVKESK. The V gene end was trimmed by 6 bases and the J gene end by 9 bases; junction bases not matched to a gene: 8. This chain's CDR3 is CASSWGRALEQFF. Here the CDR3 DNA reads TGTGCCAGCAGTTGGGGGAGGGCCCTTGAGCAGTTCTTC.